The sequence of this T cell receptor beta chain was determined in a study of T-cell reconstitution after alpha-beta-depleted transplantation in children. After removal of 10 bases from V and 1 base from J, the junction contained 5 bases not matched to a gene. CDR1 and CDR2 (germline): SNHLY, FYNNEI. The CDR3 is 13 residues long. Regarding the study as a whole: The origin of alpha-beta T cells about two months after transplant was reportedly several hundred expanded graft clones. T-cell counts and diversity at one year post-transplant came mainly from newly produced T cells.

TCRbeta library construction was performed incorporating unique molecular identifiers. TCRdb re-called the PCR reads with MiXCR, one entry per CDR3 protein. The data contain around 250,000 distinct CDR3 sequences, roughly 25% of them seen just once; the ten biggest clones take up about 2.8%. A remark on this clonotype: Its antigen is unknown.

This TCR derives from a girl aged 2 to 10 with Fanconi anemia, due to receive a stem cell transplant. V gene TRBV2 combines with J gene TRBJ2-5; 8 nucleotides match TRBD1. This material consisted of PBMCs, taken before TCRalphabeta/CD19-depleted stem cell transplant. The CDR3 loop is CATHRGIQETQYF. The CDR3 DNA reads TGTGCCACACACAGGGGGATCCAAGAGACCCAGTACTTC.